This T cell receptor beta chain was recorded in a study of shared clonotypes between healthy human individuals. Trimming removed 1 base at V and 3 bases at J, with 10 bases between. Germline assignment: CDR1 SGHTA and CDR2 FQGNSA. The CDR3 length is 14 residues. Comment on this clone: Antigen specificity is unknown.

Terminally differentiated effector memory CD45RA+ cells were excluded by CCR7 positive selection of CD45RO-negative cells. The healthy adult donors were HIV-negative and reported no recent acute infections or vaccinations. Points from the study as a whole: Relative to memory subsets, naive subsets generally showed larger estimated richness. Investigators expected sequencing depth to affect clonotype sharing among donors.

Researchers divided each subset's genomic DNA evenly across several immunoSEQ plates. Only in-frame clones appear in the TCRdb table, and some are missing; sequencing was by immunoSEQ multiplex PCR. The table lists 2 million to 2.5 million clones, roughly 94% of them singletons. The TCR originated in a man aged 18 to 35 in good health. The gene calls are TRBV7-2 and TRBJ2-7; TRBD2 is a possible D gene (5 bases). The specimen sequenced was naive CD8+ T cells sorted from blood. Here the CDR3 DNA reads TGTGCCAGCAGCTTAGATCGGGGTCTCTACGAGCAGTACTTC. Its translation is CASSLDRGLYEQYF.